Below, 10 T cell receptor beta chains from the same sample are listed, as sequenced in a study of T cell repertoires in cytomegalovirus infection. Each CDR3 protein is one row after TCRdb ran MiXCR on the reads. The repertoire consists of around 270,000 distinct CDR3 sequences, with approximately 9% occurring once and the leading ten covering around 15%. Sequenced: PBMCs. Receptors originate from a human donor in good health (CMV status not recorded). Some clones in this sample may be carry-over from other donors' samples.

This clonotype was seen at least ten times. This sequence joins TRBV7-2 and TRBJ2-2; 8 bases fit TRBD1. V lost 0 bases to trimming and J lost 8 bases; unmatched junction nucleotides: 5. The CDR3 is 15 residues long. Germline loops: CDR1 SGHTA, CDR2 FQGNSA. CDR3 nucleotides: TGTGCCAGCAGCTTAGCCGCAGGGGGCTTTGGGGAGCTGTTTTTT. Protein sequence: CASSLAAGGFGELFF.

This clonotype was counted at least ten times. V gene TRBV7-6 combines with J gene TRBJ2-3, with 15 bases aligning to TRBD2. V shed 5 bases, J shed 2 bases, and the junction held 8 bases outside the gene matches. Germline V lookup: CDR1 SGHVS, CDR2 FNYEAQ. There are 18 residues in the CDR3. The CDR3: CASSLGLAGGQDTDTQYF. DNA of the CDR3: TGTGCCAGCAGCCTTGGACTAGCGGGAGGGCAAGACACAGATACGCAGTATTTT.

This clonotype was observed at least ten times. The chain is built from TRBV7-8 and TRBJ1-4; 10 nucleotides align to TRBD1. Trimming took 3 bases from V and 5 from J; bases not matched to a gene: 6. Germline CDR1 SGHVS, CDR2 FQNEAQ. The CDR3 contains 16 residues. For the CDR3, the DNA is TGTGCCAGCAGCTTGGGGACAGGGGTGGGAAATGAAAAACTGTTTTTT. This sequence encodes CASSLGTGVGNEKLFF.

This clonotype was counted ten times or more. The chain links TRBV7-2 to TRBJ2-4; 12 bases are a match to TRBD1. Trimming took 8 bases from V and 1 from J; bases not matched to a gene: 9. This CDR3 spans 17 amino acids. Per germline, CDR1 SGHTA and CDR2 FQGNSA. The CDR3 protein is CASAGTGGGRAKNIQYF. CDR3 DNA: TGTGCCAGCGCCGGGACAGGGGGCGGTCGTGCCAAAAACATTCAGTACTTC.

The V call is TRBV7-2, the J call TRBJ1-4, with D perhaps TRBD1 (5 bases). The V end lost 5 bases, the J end lost 3 bases, and 13 bases lay between the germline ends. The CDR3 is 15 amino acids. The germline V gene has CDR1 SGHTA and CDR2 FQGNSA. The CDR3 sequence is CASSVRVAPNEKLFF. DNA for the CDR3: TGTGCCAGCAGCGTCAGGGTGGCGCCTAATGAAAAACTGTTTTTT.

This clonotype showed up many times. The chain couples TRBV19 to TRBJ1-1, with 7 bases aligning to TRBD1. This CDR3 region has 13 residues. Germline CDR1 is LNHDA and CDR2 is SQIVND (reference sequence). V shed 9 bases, J shed 3 bases, and the junction held 7 bases outside the gene matches. CDR3 sequence reads: CASTLGTDTEAFF. The CDR3 region has the DNA TGTGCCAGCACCCTCGGGACAGACACTGAAGCTTTCTTT.

This chain connects TRBV18 to TRBJ2-5; tentative D call: TRBD1 (5 bases). V was shortened by 3 bases and J by 4 bases, with 12 bases between the two germline ends. The germline V gene has CDR1 KGHSH and CDR2 LQKENI. The CDR3 length is 14 residues. The DNA of the CDR3 is TGTGCCAGCTCACCCTCCGGACAAAGAGAGACCCAGTACTTC. It specifies CASSPSGQRETQYF. The variable domain in full, with the rest retrieved from reference TRBV18 and TRBJ2-5, is NAGVMQNPRHLVRRRGQEARLRCSPMKGHSHVYWYRQLPEEGLKFMVYLQKENIIDESGMPKERFSAEFPKEGPSILRIQQVVRGDSAAYFCASSPSGQRETQYFGPGTRLLVL.

This clonotype showed up many times. This chain connects TRBV28 to TRBJ2-7, with TRBD1 as a possible D gene (6 bases). The V gene lost 4 bases and the J gene lost 6 bases, with 19 bases spanning the gap. Germline V gene data show CDR1 as MDHEN and CDR2 as SYDVKM. This CDR3 has 15 residues. CDR3 amino acids: CASSSPAQGRSEQYF. As DNA, the CDR3 is TGTGCCAGCAGTTCACCTGCACAGGGAAGGAGCGAGCAGTACTTC.

This clonotype occurred many times. The V call is TRBV7-2, the J call TRBJ1-2, with 7 bases that match TRBD1. The CDR3 sequence is 13 residues long. Trimming cost V 5 bases and J 5 bases; bases outside gene matches: 5. Germline assignment: CDR1 SGHTA and CDR2 FQGNSA. Here the CDR3 reads CASSQDRDYGYTF. In DNA form, the CDR3 reads TGTGCCAGCAGCCAAGACAGGGATTATGGCTACACCTTC.

This clonotype was seen repeatedly, ten times or more. The rearrangement links TRBV20-1 to TRBJ1-6; D perhaps matches TRBD1 (5 bases). CDR3 length: 16 residues. V was clipped by 2 bases and J by 0 bases, with 11 bases between them. Germline V gene data show CDR1 as DFQATT and CDR2 as SNEGSKA (reference sequence). CDR3 amino acids: CSARRTSSSYNSPLHF. CDR3 bases: TGCAGTGCTAGAAGGACATCGAGCTCCTATAATTCACCCCTCCACTTT.